This section outlines one T cell receptor (beta chain) sequence together with its context. Its cognate antigen has yet to be identified. Per-nucleotide qualities are absent, and no much larger clonotype sits a single base away. V lost 7 bases and J lost 1 base; the stretch between them is 13 bases long. The CDR3 goes from the cysteine to the phenylalanine over 15 residues. Only the CDR3 portion is preserved as DNA: 45 bases, with reading frame beginning at the first base. The data stem from a study of CD8 T cells in ankylosing spondylitis (dated by TCRdb to the late 2010s). Notes on the research overall: To find TCR variants linked to disease, the study profiled T cell receptor beta repertoires in ankylosing spondylitis patients and healthy donors. The whole study cohort included 85 to 120 healthy donors and 25 ankylosing spondylitis patients. Samples of peripheral blood were taken, and for ankylosing spondylitis patients, synovial fluid was collected as well.

The reads were generated on an Illumina HiSeq 2500. Quantitative 5'-RACE with molecular barcodes was used to prepare TCR beta libraries. For the original study's pipeline: To identify disease-linked TCR variants, a new computational method was used, one built on a probabilistic model of VDJ rearrangement. TCRdb reprocessed the public reads (quality trimming at Q25 with fastp, clone calling with MiXCR) and kept in-frame beta chains. Rows matching on CDR3 protein sequence are summarized as one entry with the most common DNA and genes. The V and J calls were determined by TCRdb, not by the authors. This sample comprises roughly 440,000 distinct CDR3 sequences, roughly a sixth of them detected only once. The ten largest clones add up to 0.95% to 1.1% of the sample. Paper-wide results and their limitations: Some TCR beta motif variants had previously been reported in synovial fluid and blood of reactive arthritis patients, which suggested common disease-initiation mechanisms. A TCR beta motif made up of under ten highly homologous amino acid variants appeared to be characteristic of blood from ankylosing spondylitis patients. In peripheral blood, the disease-linked clones were found at relatively low frequencies and had a CD8+ phenotype. The disease-linked clones were reported to be significantly enriched in matched synovial fluid samples from ankylosing spondylitis patients.

The source is a male donor with ankylosing spondylitis. The rearrangement combines TRBV12-3 or TRBV12-4 with TRBJ2-2, with the D gene call left open. The sequencing sample was made of blood, either unsorted or a sorted T cell fraction (not recorded which). The CDR3 corresponds to CASIKDAKNTGELFF. The DNA reads TGTGCCAGCATTAAGGACGCGAAGAACACCGGGGAGCTGTTTTTT.